This TCR beta chain is drawn from a study of blood T cell repertoires in COVID-19. As for the study in general: PBMCs, B-cell-depleted T cells, or T cells provided the cDNA or gDNA that made up the material.

Germline CDR1 LNHDA, CDR2 SQIVND (reference sequence). The length of the CDR3 is 15 residues. Trimming shortened V by 8 bases and J by 0 bases, and 14 bases separated the two germline ends. Sequencing was performed with immunoSEQ multiplex PCR; in TCRdb, only in-frame clones are kept and a portion is missing. The data contain about 260,000 clones, around 84% of them singletons. Participants spanned ages about 18 to 95 years and resided in 20 to 30 US areas. Which cohort a participant joined came from the clinical history participants gave. This clone has more than one count but fewer than ten. The receptor was derived from a man in his thirties or forties with acute COVID-19. Sequencing used PBMCs or T cells enriched from blood (not recorded which). The gene calls are TRBV19 and TRBJ2-1; possibly TRBD1 for D (5 bases). The CDR3 protein is CASRSDRSSYNEQFF. Written as DNA, the CDR3 is TGTGCCAGTCGGAGTGACAGAAGCTCCTACAATGAGCAGTTCTTC.